This TCR beta chain was retrieved from a study of blood T cell repertoires in COVID-19. Background on the study: T cells, B-cell-depleted T cells, or PBMCs provided the cDNA or gDNA that served as material.

Germline CDR1 is SGDLS and CDR2 is YYNGEE. This CDR3 has 15 amino acids. The V gene lost 4 bases and the J gene lost 6 bases, with 19 bases spanning the gap. In the original analysis: For nucleated cells, counts were estimated from reference gene primer amplification. The assay was immunoSEQ multiplex PCR, and TCRdb's table has in-frame clones only and misses some. From that table come the V and J calls and clone size; the DNA was used to work out D and trimming. Of some 200,000 clones in the sample, 84% are singletons; the top ten hold roughly 2.3%. V gene TRBV9 combines with J gene TRBJ1-2; D may be TRBD1 (6 bases). The sequence derives from a woman aged 55-69 years with acute or convalescent COVID-19. Sequencing was done on a sample of peripheral blood. The CDR3 region is CASSPGGATRDGYTF. DNA of the CDR3: TGTGCCAGCAGCCCCGGGGGGGCGACTCGGGATGGCTACACCTTC.